This T cell receptor beta chain stems from a study of radiation and T cells in renal cell carcinoma. Study outcomes and limitations: In nephrectomy-only tumors, top 100 clonotypes averaged roughly 43%, versus 54% irradiated. Compared with controls, irradiated tumors had more, larger dominant CDR3 motifs.

Treatment reported: treatment-naive control, cytoreductive nephrectomy. Control samples are tumors resected by cytoreductive nephrectomy without prior radiation. The tumor was a clear cell renal cell carcinoma. Some clones are missing from TCRdb's copy, which holds only in-frame ones; the method was immunoSEQ multiplex PCR. The sample includes thousands of clones, less than 65% seen only once; the top ten take almost 40%. There are 16 residues in the CDR3. Germline CDR1 is SGHTA and CDR2 is FQGTGA. Germline trimming cut 1 base from V and 0 bases from J; bases unmatched to any gene: 5. Concerning this clone itself: What it recognizes is unknown.

Material: tumor tissue, obtained from a patient whose treatment was nephrectomy without radiotherapy. This TCR derives from a woman between 65 and 79 years old with renal cell carcinoma. V usage is TRBV7-3 and J usage is TRBJ2-5; 7 bases match TRBD2. CDR3 in DNA: TGTGCCAGCAGCTTAATGGGACTACAGTACCAAGAGACCCAGTACTTC. Amino acid sequence: CASSLMGLQYQETQYF.